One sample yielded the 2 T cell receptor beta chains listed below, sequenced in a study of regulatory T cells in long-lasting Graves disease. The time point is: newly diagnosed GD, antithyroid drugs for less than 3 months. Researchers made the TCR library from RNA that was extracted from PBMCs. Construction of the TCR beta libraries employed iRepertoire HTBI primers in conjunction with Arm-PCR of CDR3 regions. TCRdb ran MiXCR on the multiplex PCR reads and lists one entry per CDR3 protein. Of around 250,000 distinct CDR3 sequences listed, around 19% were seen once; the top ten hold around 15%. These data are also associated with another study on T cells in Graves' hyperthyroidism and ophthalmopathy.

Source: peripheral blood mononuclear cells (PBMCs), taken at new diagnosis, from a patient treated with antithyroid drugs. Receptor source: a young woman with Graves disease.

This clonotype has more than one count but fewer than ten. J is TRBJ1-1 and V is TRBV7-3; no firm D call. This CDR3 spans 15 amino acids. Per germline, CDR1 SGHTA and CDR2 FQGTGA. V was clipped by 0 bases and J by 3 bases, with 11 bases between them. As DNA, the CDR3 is TGTGCCAGCAGCTTAACAGGGAGGATAGACACTGAAGCTTTCTTT. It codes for CASSLTGRIDTEAFF. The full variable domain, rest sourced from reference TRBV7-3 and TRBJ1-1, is GAGVSQTPSNKVTEKGKYVELRCDPISGHTALYWYRQSLGQGPEFLIYFQGTGAADDSGLPNDRFFAVRPEGSVSTLKIQRTERGDSAVYLCASSLTGRIDTEAFFGQGTRLTVV.

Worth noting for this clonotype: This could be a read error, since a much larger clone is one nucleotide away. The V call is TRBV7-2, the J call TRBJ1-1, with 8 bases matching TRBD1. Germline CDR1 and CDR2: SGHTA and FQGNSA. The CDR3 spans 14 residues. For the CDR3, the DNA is TGTGCCAGCAGCTTAGTCCAGGGGGCTACTGGAGCTTTCTTT. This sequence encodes CASSLVQGATGAFF.